These 17 T cell receptor beta chains were all obtained from the same sample, sequenced in a study of T cells in Graves' hyperthyroidism and ophthalmopathy. The investigators amplified TCR beta CDR3 regions from RNA transcripts. First-round RT-PCR of the TCR CDR3 relied on the HTBI primer set. TCRdb fed the multiplex PCR reads into MiXCR, producing one record per CDR3 protein. The sample lists 560,000 or so distinct CDR3 sequences, roughly 21% seen once, with approximately 50% in the top ten. The material sequenced was blood. These receptors were obtained from a man in his forties or fifties with Graves' ophthalmopathy.

As to this clonotype: An end of the junction differs from the germline gene, which may be a read error. V is TRBV5-1 and J is TRBJ2-1; TRBD1 is a possible D gene (5 bases). The CDR3 contains 14 residues. Germline loops: CDR1 SGHRS, CDR2 YFSETQ. Here the CDR3 reads CASSLVDRGNEQSF. DNA of the CDR3: TGCGCCAGCAGCTTGGTCGACAGAGGCAATGAGCAGTCCTTC.

The table lists this clonotype with many counts. This chain connects TRBV7-9 to TRBJ2-7, with 9 bases aligning to TRBD2. Trimming at V came to 8 bases and at J to 0 bases, leaving 2 bases not matched to a gene. The CDR3 totals 13 residues. The germline gives CDR1 SEHNR, CDR2 FQNEAQ (reference sequence). The CDR3: CASRSGSSYEQYF. CDR3 nucleotide sequence: TGTGCCAGCCGTAGCGGGAGCTCCTACGAGCAGTACTTC.

This clonotype has just a few counts. The CDR3 loop reads CASSLRSVDEKLFF. CDR3 DNA sequence: TGTGCCAGCAGCCTCAGGTCCGTAGACGAAAAACTGTTTTTT. The chain is built from TRBV5-6 and TRBJ1-4; no firm D call. This CDR3 has 14 residues. The germline CDR1 and CDR2 sequences are SGHDT and YYEEEE. Deletions cut 4 bases from V and 8 bases from J, with 15 bases between.

The table lists this clonotype with many counts. The gene calls are TRBV11-2 and TRBJ2-1, with D uncertain. The CDR3 totals 13 residues. With 5 bases removed from V and 7 bases from J, the gap between germline ends came to 12 bases. Germline CDR1 reads SGHAT; CDR2 reads FQNNGV. The CDR3: CASSPFVKNEQFF. CDR3 nucleotide sequence: TGTGCCAGCAGCCCCTTCGTAAAGAATGAGCAGTTCTTC.

The V and J genes are TRBV29-1 and TRBJ2-5, with D tentatively TRBD2 (6 bases). The CDR3 is 12 amino acids. V was cut by 2 bases and J by 7 bases, with 11 bases left in between. CDR1 SQVTM and CDR2 ANQGSEA come from the germline V gene. CDR3 DNA sequence: TGCAGCGTTGAACAGCCGGAGGGGACCCAGTACTTC. This codes for CSVEQPEGTQYF.

The table lists this clonotype with many counts. CDR3 sequence: CASRTTSELFYEQYF. CDR3 in DNA: TGTGCCAGCAGAACGACTAGCGAGCTATTCTACGAGCAGTACTTC. The chain combines TRBV27 with TRBJ2-7; 8 nucleotides line up with TRBD2. Per the germline V gene, CDR1 is MNHEY and CDR2 is SMNVEV (reference sequence). This CDR3 has 15 residues. The trim removed 6 bases at V and 3 bases at J, leaving 10 bases unmatched.

This chain connects TRBV19 to TRBJ1-1; D might be TRBD1 (5 bases). The ends were cut back, 7 bases at V and 7 bases at J, with 19 bases in the middle. CDR3 length: 14 residues. CDR1 and CDR2 from the germline V gene are LNHDA and SQIVND (reference sequence). The CDR3 DNA reads TGTGCCAGTACCCCGTCCGGGACGGCGTTTGAAGCTTTCTTT. This codes for CASTPSGTAFEAFF. Looking up the rest from reference TRBV19 and TRBJ1-1 gives the full variable domain: DGGITQSPKYLFRKEGQNVTLSCEQNLNHDAMYWYRQDPGQGLRLIYYSQIVNDFQKGDIAEGYSVSREKKESFPLTVTSAQKNPTAFYLCASTPSGTAFEAFFGQGTRLTVV.

This clonotype has a handful of counts. The rearrangement uses TRBV6-2 or TRBV6-3 and TRBJ2-5, with D tentatively TRBD1 or TRBD2 (5 bases each). This CDR3 region has 15 residues. Per the germline V gene, CDR1 is MNHEY and CDR2 is SVGEGT. Trimming took off 0 bases at V and 4 bases at J, with 12 bases between the two ends. The CDR3 nucleotides read TGTGCCAGCAGTTACTCCCCCGTTGGGGGAGAGACCCAGTACTTC. This gives the protein CASSYSPVGGETQYF.

This clonotype was found many times. The genes are TRBV12-3 or TRBV12-4 and TRBJ2-1, with TRBD2 matching over 14 bases. This CDR3 has 15 amino acids. With 2 bases clipped from V and 9 bases from J, the junction kept 3 bases outside the gene matches. The CDR3 is CASSLRGLAGVEQFF. The CDR3 region has the DNA TGTGCCAGCAGTTTAAGGGGACTAGCGGGAGTTGAGCAGTTCTTC.

This clonotype appeared many times. The chain employs TRBV7-2 and TRBJ2-7, with TRBD2 identical over 13 bases. The CDR3 has 14 residues. Trimming took 3 bases from V and 5 from J; bases not matched to a gene: 1. Per the germline V gene, CDR1 is SGHTA and CDR2 is FQGNSA. The CDR3 nucleotides are TGTGCCAGCAGCTTCGGACTAGCGGGGGACGAGCAGTACTTC. This gives the protein CASSFGLAGDEQYF.

There are many counts of this clonotype. The genes are TRBV15 and TRBJ2-7; no firm D call. The CDR3 is made up of 15 amino acids. Germline values: CDR1 LNHNV, CDR2 YYDKDF (reference sequence). V gave up 0 bases and J gave up 0 bases, with 9 bases separating them. The CDR3 DNA reads as TGTGCCACCAGCAGAGATAAGGGTAGCTCCTACGAGCAGTACTTC. As protein: CATSRDKGSSYEQYF. The entire variable domain, with the rest obtained from reference TRBV15 and TRBJ2-7, is as follows: DAMVIQNPRYQVTQFGKPVTLSCSQTLNHNVMYWYQQKSSQAPKLLFHYYDKDFNNEADTPDNFQSRRPNTSFCFLDIRSPGLGDTAMYLCATSRDKGSSYEQYFGPGTRLTVT.

This clonotype showed up many times. V and J are TRBV11-2 and TRBJ2-3, with unresolved D. The germline V gene encodes CDR1 SGHAT and CDR2 FQNNGV. Trimming pared 5 bases from V and 1 base from J, leaving 7 bases between. This CDR3 contains 13 residues. The CDR3 DNA reads TGTGCCAGCAGCCGCCTAGGCACAGATACGCAGTATTTT. The encoded protein is CASSRLGTDTQYF.

The rearrangement links TRBV20-1 to TRBJ2-6, with D uncertain. V was clipped by 1 base and J by 0 bases, with 4 bases between them. CDR3 length equals 14 residues. Germline assignment: CDR1 DFQATT and CDR2 SNEGSKA (reference sequence). The CDR3 coding sequence is TGCAGTGCTAGAGGTGTCTCTGGGGCCAACGTCCTGACTTTC. As protein: CSARGVSGANVLTF.

This clonotype was picked up a small number of times. V usage is TRBV6-6 and J usage is TRBJ2-7, with 10 bases matching TRBD1. V dropped 2 bases and J dropped 4; count of bases not matched to a gene: 5. Germline V CDR1 and CDR2: MNHNY, SVGAGI (reference sequence). CDR3 length: 15 amino acids. For the CDR3, the DNA is TGTGCCAGCAGTTACCCCGGACAGGGGGATTACGAGCAGTACTTC. Protein product: CASSYPGQGDYEQYF.

This clonotype was recorded once. This chain joins TRBV6-2 or TRBV6-3 and TRBJ2-1, with 11 bases aligning to TRBD2. Germline CDR1 and CDR2: MNHEY and SVGEGT. CDR3 length: 18 residues. V lost 6 bases and J lost 0; bases outside the gene matches: 10. CDR3 in DNA: TGTGCCAGCAGCGACGACCCTAGCGGGAGGAGCTCCTACAATGAGCAGTTCTTC. It encodes CASSDDPSGRSSYNEQFF.

V usage is TRBV13 and J usage is TRBJ1-6; D is undetermined. Germline CDR1 PRHDT, CDR2 FYEKMQ (reference sequence). V lost 0 bases and J lost 0, with 6 bases in between. There are 16 residues in the CDR3. CDR3 DNA sequence: TGTGCCAGCAGCTTAGGTTCCAGCTCCTATAATTCACCCCTCCACTTT. As protein: CASSLGSSSYNSPLHF. Full variable domain (remainder filled in from reference TRBV13 and TRBJ1-6): AAGVIQSPRHLIKEKRETATLKCYPIPRHDTVYWYQQGPGQDPQFLISFYEKMQSDKGSIPDRFSAQQFSDYHSELNMSSLELGDSALYFCASSLGSSSYNSPLHFGNGTRLTVT.

As to this clonotype: A read error may account for a junction end that differs from germline. The J gene is TRBJ2-5, the V gene TRBV27, with D perhaps TRBD1 (5 bases). The CDR3 is 11 amino acids. Looked up from germline, CDR1 is MNHEY and CDR2 is SMNVEV (reference sequence). CDR3 sequence reads: CATIFRGRLNF. CDR3 DNA sequence: TGTGCCACCATCTTTAGGGGCCGGTTGAACTTC.